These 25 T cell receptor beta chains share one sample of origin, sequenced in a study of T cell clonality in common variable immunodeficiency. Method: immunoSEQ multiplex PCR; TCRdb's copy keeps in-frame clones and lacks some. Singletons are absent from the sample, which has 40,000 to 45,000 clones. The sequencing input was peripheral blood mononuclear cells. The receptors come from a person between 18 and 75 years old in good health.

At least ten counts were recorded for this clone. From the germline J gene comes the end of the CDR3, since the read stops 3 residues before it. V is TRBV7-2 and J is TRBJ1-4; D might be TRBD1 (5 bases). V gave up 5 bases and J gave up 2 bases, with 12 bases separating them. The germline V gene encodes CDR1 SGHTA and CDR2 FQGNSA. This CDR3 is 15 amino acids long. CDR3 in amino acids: CASSVARVTNEKLFF. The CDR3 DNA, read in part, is TGTGCCAGCAGCGTCGCCAGGGTGACTAATGAAAAA. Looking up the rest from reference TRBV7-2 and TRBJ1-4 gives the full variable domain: GAGVSQSPSNKVTEKGKDVELRCDPISGHTALYWYRQSLGQGLEFLIYFQGNSAPDKSGLPSDRFSAERTGGSVSTLTIQRTQQEDSAVYLCASSVARVTNEKLFFGSGTQLSVL.

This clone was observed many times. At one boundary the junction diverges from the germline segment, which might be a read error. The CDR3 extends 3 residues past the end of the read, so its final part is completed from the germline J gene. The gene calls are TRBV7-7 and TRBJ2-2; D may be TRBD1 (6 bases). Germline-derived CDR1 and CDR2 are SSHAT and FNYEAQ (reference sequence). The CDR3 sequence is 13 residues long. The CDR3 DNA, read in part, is TGTGCTAGCAGCTTGAGTGGGGGCTTCGAG. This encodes CASSLSGGFE. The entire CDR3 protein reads CASSLSGGFELFF.

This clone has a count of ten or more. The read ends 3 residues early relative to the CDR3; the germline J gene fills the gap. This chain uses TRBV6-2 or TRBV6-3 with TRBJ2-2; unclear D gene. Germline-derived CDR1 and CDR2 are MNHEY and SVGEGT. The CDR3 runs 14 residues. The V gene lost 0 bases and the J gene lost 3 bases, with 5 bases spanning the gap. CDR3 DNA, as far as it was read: TGTGCCAGCAGTTACTCCACAGACACCGGGGAG. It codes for CASSYSTDTGE. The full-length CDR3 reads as CASSYSTDTGELFF.

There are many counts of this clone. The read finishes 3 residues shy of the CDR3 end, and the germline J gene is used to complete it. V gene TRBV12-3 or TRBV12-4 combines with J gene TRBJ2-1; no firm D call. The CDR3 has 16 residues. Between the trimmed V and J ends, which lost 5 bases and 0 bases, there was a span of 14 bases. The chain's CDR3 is CASSPLTRSSYNEQFF. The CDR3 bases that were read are TGTGCCAGCAGTCCCCTGACTCGGAGCTCCTACAATGAG.

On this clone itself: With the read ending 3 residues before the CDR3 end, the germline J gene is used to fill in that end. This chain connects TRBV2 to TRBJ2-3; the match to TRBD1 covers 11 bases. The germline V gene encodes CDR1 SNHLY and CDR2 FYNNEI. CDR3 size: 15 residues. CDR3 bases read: TGTGCCAGCAGTGGGGGACAGGGGGTTCAAGAGACG. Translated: CASSGGQGVQET. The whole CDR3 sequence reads CASSGGQGVQETQYF.

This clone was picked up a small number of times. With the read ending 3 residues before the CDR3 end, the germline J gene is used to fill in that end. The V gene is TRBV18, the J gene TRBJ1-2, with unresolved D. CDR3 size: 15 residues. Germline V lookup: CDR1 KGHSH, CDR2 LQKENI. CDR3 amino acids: CASSPENGRSYDYTF. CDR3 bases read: TGTGCCAGCTCACCAGAAAACGGCAGGTCCTACGAC.

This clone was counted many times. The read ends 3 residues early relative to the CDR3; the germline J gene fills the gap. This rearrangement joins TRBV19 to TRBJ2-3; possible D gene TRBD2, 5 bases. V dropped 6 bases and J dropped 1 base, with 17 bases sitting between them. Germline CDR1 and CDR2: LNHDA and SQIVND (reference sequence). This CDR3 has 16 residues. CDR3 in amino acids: CASRPSRAARTDTQYF. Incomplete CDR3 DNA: TGTGCCAGTAGACCGTCGAGGGCTGCCCGCACAGATACG.

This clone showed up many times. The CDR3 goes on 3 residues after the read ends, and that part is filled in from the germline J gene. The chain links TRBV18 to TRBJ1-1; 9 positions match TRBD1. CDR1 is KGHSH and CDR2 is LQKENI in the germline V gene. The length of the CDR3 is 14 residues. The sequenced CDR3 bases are TGTGCCAGCTCGTCAGGACAGGGGAGGCGGGAA. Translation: CASSSGQGRRE. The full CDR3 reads CASSSGQGRREAFF.

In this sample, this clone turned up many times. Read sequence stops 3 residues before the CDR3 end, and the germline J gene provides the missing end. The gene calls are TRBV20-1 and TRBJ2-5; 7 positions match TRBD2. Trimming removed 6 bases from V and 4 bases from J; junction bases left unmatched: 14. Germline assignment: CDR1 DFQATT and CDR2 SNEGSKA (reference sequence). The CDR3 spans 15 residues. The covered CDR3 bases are TGCAGTGCGACGGGGGTCGGGGGGATGGGAGAGACC. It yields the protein CSATGVGGMGET. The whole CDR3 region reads CSATGVGGMGETQYF.

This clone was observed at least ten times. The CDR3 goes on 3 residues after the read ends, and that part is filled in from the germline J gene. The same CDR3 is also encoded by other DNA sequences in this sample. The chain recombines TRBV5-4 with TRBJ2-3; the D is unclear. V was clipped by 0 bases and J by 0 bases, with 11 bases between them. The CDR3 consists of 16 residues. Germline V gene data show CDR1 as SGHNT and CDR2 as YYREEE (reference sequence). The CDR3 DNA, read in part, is TGTGCCAGCAGCTTGGCGCCTAGTAGTAGCACAGATACG. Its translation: CASSLAPSSSTDT. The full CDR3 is CASSLAPSSSTDTQYF. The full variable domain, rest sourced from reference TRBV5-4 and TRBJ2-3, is ETGVTQSPTHLIKTRGQQVTLRCSSQSGHNTVSWYQQALGQGPQFIFQYYREEENGRGNFPPRFSGLQFPNYSSELNVNALELDDSALYLCASSLAPSSSTDTQYFGPGTRLTVL.

The sequenced CDR3 bases are TGCGCCAGCAGCCTTGGACAGGGAGGCACAGATACC. Its translation: CASSLGQGGTDT. The whole CDR3 sequence reads CASSLGQGGTDTYTF. The chain combines TRBV5-1 with TRBJ1-2, with TRBD1 identical over 8 bases. The read comes to an end 3 residues before the CDR3 does, leaving the germline J gene to fill in the end. The CDR3 has 15 amino acids. Germline V gene data show CDR1 as SGHRS and CDR2 as YFSETQ.

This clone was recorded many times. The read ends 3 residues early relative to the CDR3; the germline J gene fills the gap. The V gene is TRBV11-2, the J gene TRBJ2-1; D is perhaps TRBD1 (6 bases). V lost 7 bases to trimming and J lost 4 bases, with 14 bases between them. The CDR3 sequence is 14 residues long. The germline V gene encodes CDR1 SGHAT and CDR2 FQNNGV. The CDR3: CASMQTGDYNEQFF. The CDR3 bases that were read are TGTGCCAGCATGCAGACAGGAGATTACAATGAG.

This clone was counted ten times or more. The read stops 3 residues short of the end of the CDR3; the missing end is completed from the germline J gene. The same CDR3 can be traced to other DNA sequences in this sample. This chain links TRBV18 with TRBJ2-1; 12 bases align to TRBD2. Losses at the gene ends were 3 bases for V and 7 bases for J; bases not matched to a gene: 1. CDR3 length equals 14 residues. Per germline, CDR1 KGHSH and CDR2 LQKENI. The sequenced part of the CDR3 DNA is TGTGCCAGCTCACCGGGACTAGCGGGTAATGAG. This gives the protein CASSPGLAGNE. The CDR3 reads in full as CASSPGLAGNEQFF.

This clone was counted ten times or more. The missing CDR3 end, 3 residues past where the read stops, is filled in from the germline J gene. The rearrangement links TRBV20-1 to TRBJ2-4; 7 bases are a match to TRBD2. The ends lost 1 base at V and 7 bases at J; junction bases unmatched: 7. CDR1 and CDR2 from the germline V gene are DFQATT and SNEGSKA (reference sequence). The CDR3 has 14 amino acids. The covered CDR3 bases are TGCAGTGCTAGAGGGCGGGAGAGGAGGAACATT. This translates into CSARGRERRNI. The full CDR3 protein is CSARGRERRNIQYF.

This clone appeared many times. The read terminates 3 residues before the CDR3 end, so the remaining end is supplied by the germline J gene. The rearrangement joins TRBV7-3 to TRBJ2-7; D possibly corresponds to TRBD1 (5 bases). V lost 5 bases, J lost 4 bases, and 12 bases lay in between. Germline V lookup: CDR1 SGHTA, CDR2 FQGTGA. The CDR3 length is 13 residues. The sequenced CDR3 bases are TGTGCCAGCAGCGAAGGGGAAAGTTACGAG. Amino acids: CASSEGESYE. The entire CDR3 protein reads CASSEGESYEQYF.

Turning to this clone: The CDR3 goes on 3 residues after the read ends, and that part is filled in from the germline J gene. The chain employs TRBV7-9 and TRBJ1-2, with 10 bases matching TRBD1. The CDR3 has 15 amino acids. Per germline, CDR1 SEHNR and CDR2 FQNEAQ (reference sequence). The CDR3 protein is CASTLTTGGLYDYTF. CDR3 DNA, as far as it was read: TGTGCCAGCACCCTAACGACAGGGGGCCTGTACGAC.

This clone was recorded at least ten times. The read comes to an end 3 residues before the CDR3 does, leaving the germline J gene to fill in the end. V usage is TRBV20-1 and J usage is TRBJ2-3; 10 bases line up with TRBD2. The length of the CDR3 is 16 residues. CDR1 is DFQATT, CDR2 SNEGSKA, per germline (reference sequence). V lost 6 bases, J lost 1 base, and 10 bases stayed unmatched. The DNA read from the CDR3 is TGCAGTGCAGCCATTACCGGGACTAGCGGCACAGATACG. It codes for CSAAITGTSGTDT. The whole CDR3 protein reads CSAAITGTSGTDTQYF.

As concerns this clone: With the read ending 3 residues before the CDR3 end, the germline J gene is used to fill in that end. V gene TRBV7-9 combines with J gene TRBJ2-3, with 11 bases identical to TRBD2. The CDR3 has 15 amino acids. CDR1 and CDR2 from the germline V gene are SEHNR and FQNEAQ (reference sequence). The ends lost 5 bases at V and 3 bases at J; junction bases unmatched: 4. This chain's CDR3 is CASSQLAGATDTQYF. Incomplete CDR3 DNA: TGTGCCAGCAGCCAACTAGCGGGAGCTACAGATACG. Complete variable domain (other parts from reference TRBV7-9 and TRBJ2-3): DTGVSQNPRHKITKRGQNVTFRCDPISEHNRLYWYRQTLGQGPEFLTYFQNEAQLEKSRLLSDRFSAERPKGSFSTLEIQRTEQGDSAMYLCASSQLAGATDTQYFGPGTRLTVL.

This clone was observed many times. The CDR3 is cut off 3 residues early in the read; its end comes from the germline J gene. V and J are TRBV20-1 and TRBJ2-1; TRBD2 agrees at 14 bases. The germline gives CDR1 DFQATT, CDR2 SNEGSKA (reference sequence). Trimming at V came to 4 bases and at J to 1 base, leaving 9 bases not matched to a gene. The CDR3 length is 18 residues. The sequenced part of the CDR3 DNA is TGCAGTGCTACCCACGGGACTAGCGGGAGAGGATCCTACAATGAG. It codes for CSATHGTSGRGSYNE. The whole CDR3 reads CSATHGTSGRGSYNEQFF.

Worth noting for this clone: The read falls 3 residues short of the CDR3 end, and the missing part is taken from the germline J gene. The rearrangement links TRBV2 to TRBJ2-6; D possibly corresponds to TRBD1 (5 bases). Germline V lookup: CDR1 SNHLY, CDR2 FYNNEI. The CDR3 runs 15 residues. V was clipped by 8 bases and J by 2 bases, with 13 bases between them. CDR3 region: CASSRAVTGANVLTF. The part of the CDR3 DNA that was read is TGTGCCAGCTCCAGGGCGGTGACTGGGGCCAACGTC.

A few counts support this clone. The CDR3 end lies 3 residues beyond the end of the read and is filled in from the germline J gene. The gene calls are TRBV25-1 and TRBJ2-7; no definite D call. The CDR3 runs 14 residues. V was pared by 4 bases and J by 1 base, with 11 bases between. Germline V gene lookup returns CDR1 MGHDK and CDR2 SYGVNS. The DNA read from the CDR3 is TGTGCCAGCAGTGTACGGGTGAGTTCCTACGAG. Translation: CASSVRVSSYE. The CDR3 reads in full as CASSVRVSSYEQYF.

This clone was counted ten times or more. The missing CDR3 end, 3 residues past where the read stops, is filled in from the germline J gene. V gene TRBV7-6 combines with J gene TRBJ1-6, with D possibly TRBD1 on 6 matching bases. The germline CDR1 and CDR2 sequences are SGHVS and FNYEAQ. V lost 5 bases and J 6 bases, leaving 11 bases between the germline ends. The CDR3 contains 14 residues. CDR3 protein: CASSGDRFNSPLHF. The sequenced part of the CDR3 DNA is TGTGCCAGCAGCGGCGACAGGTTTAATTCACCC.

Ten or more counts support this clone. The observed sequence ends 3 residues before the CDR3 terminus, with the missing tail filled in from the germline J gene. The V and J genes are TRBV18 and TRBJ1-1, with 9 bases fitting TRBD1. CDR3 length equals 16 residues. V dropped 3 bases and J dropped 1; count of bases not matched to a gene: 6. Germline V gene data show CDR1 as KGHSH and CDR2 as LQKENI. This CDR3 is CASSPREGQGNTEAFF. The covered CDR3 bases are TGTGCCAGCTCACCCCGGGAGGGACAGGGGAACACTGAA.

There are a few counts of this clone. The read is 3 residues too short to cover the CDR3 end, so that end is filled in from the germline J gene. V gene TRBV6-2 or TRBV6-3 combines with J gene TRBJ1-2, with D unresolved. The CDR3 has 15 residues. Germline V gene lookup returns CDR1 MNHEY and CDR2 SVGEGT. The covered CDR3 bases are TGTGCCAGCAGTTACGCCCTAGCGGGCAGCGATGAC. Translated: CASSYALAGSDD. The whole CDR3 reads CASSYALAGSDDYTF.

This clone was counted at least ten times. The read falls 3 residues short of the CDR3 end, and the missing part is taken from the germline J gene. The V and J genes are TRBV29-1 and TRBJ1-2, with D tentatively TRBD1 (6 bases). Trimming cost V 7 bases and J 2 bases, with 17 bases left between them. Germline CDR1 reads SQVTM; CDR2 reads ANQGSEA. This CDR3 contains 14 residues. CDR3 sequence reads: CSDAEQGRNYGYTF. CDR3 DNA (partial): TGCAGCGACGCCGAACAGGGAAGGAACTATGGC.